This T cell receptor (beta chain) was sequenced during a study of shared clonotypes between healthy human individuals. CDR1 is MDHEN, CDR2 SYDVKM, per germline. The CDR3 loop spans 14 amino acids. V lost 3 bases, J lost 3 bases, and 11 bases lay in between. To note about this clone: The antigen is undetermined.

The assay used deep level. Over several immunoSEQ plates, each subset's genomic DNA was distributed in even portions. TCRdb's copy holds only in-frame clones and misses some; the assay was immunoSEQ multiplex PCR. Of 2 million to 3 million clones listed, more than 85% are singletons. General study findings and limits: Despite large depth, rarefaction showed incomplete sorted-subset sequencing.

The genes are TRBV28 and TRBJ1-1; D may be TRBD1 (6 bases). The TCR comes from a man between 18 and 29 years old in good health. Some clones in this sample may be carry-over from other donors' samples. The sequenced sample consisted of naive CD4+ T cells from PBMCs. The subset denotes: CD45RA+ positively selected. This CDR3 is CASSFLDSDTEAFF. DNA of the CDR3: TGTGCCAGCAGTTTTTTGGACAGCGACACTGAAGCTTTCTTT.